The rows below give T cell receptor beta chains drawn from one sample of a study of technical replicates of blood from a few donors. The data were produced by immunoSEQ multiplex PCR, yet TCRdb's version contains in-frame clones alone and is incomplete. The sample has around 100,000 clones; roughly 96% are singletons. The sample taken for sequencing was T cells isolated from PBMCs. Receptor source: a human donor in good health. Both conserved end residues are part of each CDR3. The D gene is left open where the match is weak. Clone size is shown for a subset of rows, as once, few, many or a class of expanded clone.

TRBJ1-1,TRBD1,TRBV30,13,.,CAWSVHRGSEAFF,TGTGCCTGGAGTGTACACAGGGGGTCTGAAGCTTTCTTT
TRBJ2-1,.,TRBV28,13,once,CASSRSSYNEQFF,TGTGCCAGCAGTCGATCCAGCTACAATGAGCAGTTCTTC
TRBJ1-2,.,TRBV4-3,15,.,CASSQDIWGENGYTF,TGCGCCAGCAGCCAAGATATTTGGGGAGAGAATGGCTACACCTTC
TRBJ1-1,.,TRBV18,13,.,CASSPPGNTEAFF,TGTGCCAGCTCACCTCCAGGGAACACTGAAGCTTTCTTT
TRBJ1-2,TRBD1,TRBV27,14,.,CASSFTGALDGYTF,TGTGCCAGCAGTTTTACAGGGGCTTTGGATGGCTACACCTTC
TRBJ2-2,.,TRBV10-2,15,.,CAVRKGQLNTGELFF,TGCGCCGTAAGGAAAGGACAGCTTAACACCGGGGAGCTGTTTTTT
TRBJ1-2,.,TRBV6-5,15,.,CASSYLAYGGDGYTF,TGTGCCAGCAGTTACCTGGCCTACGGGGGAGATGGCTACACCTTC
TRBJ1-5,TRBD1,TRBV6-4,12,.,CASLDRNQPQHF,TGTGCCAGCCTGGACAGGAATCAGCCCCAGCATTTT
TRBJ2-7,.,TRBV30,12,.,CAWSRGSNEQYF,TGTGCCTGGTCAAGAGGGTCGAACGAGCAGTACTTC
TRBJ2-7,TRBD1,TRBV7-9,17,.,CASSRRTGGLSSYEQYF,TGTGCCAGCAGCAGACGGACAGGTGGCCTAAGCTCCTACGAGCAGTACTTC
TRBJ1-2,TRBD1,TRBV7-7,14,.,CATDQGTGYGGYTF,TGTGCGACCGATCAGGGGACAGGCTATGGGGGCTACACCTTC
TRBJ2-7,TRBD2,TRBV7-3,16,.,CASSPAGTSGIYEQYF,TGTGCCAGCAGCCCCGCTGGGACTAGCGGGATCTACGAGCAGTACTTC
TRBJ2-2,.,TRBV5-5,12,.,CASSLPAGELFF,TGTGCCAGCAGCTTACCAGCCGGGGAGCTGTTTTTT
TRBJ2-3,.,TRBV5-4,13,.,CASSLETINTQYF,TGTGCCAGCAGCTTGGAGACTATCAATACGCAGTATTTT
TRBJ2-1,TRBD1,TRBV7-9,12,.,CASIQGANEQFF,TGTGCCAGCATCCAGGGGGCGAATGAGCAGTTCTTC
TRBJ2-6,TRBD2,TRBV6-1,14,.,CASMGDYRANVLTF,TGTGCCAGCATGGGGGACTACCGGGCCAACGTCCTGACTTTC
TRBJ2-2,TRBD2,TRBV28,14,.,CASSLGRESGELFF,TGTGCCAGCAGTTTGGGGAGGGAGTCCGGGGAGCTGTTTTTT
TRBJ2-1,TRBD2,TRBV7-2,15,.,CASSLQSSGHNEQFF,TGTGCCAGCAGCTTACAGTCTAGCGGCCACAATGAGCAGTTCTTC
TRBJ2-3,TRBD1,TRBV5-4,16,.,CASSLFLQGASDTQYF,TGTGCCAGCAGCTTGTTTTTGCAGGGGGCTTCAGATACGCAGTATTTT
TRBJ2-1,TRBD1,TRBV19,16,.,CASSIFRDRGFVEQFF,TGTGCCAGTAGTATTTTCCGGGACAGGGGGTTTGTGGAGCAGTTCTTC
TRBJ1-4,.,TRBV7-9,16,.,CASSPRRGGQNEKLFF,TGTGCCAGCAGCCCGCGGAGGGGAGGGCAGAATGAAAAACTGTTTTTT
TRBJ2-1,TRBD1,TRBV28,17,.,CASSSNRGRSLDNEQFF,TGTGCCAGCAGTTCAAACAGGGGGCGAAGTTTGGACAATGAGCAGTTCTTC
TRBJ2-1,TRBD2,TRBV11-3,14,.,CASSELRGSNEQFF,TGTGCCAGCAGCGAATTGCGGGGGAGCAATGAGCAGTTCTTC
TRBJ1-1,.,TRBV9,14,few,CASSGLPRDTEAFF,TGTGCCAGCAGCGGACTGCCTCGGGACACTGAAGCTTTCTTT
TRBJ2-7,.,TRBV7-2,16,.,CASSPGGGDRAYEQYF,TGTGCCAGCAGCCCCGGCGGCGGGGATAGGGCCTACGAGCAGTACTTC
TRBJ2-1,TRBD2,TRBV2,16,many,CASSERVAGGRREQFF,TGTGCCAGCAGTGAAAGGGTAGCGGGAGGCCGGCGCGAGCAGTTCTTC
TRBJ1-4,TRBD1,TRBV28,12,.,CASRQGNEKLFF,TGTGCCAGCAGACAGGGGAATGAAAAACTGTTTTTT
TRBJ2-1,.,TRBV6-5,13,.,CASTKPGVNEQFF,TGTGCCAGCACCAAACCCGGGGTGAATGAGCAGTTCTTC
TRBJ2-7,.,TRBV19,13,.,CASSIGGSYEQYF,TGTGCCAGTAGTATAGGAGGAAGCTACGAGCAGTACTTC
TRBJ2-7,TRBD1,TRBV6-1,14,.,CASSLTGADYEQYF,TGTGCCAGCAGTTTGACAGGGGCGGACTACGAGCAGTACTTC
TRBJ2-3,.,TRBV7-3,15,.,CASSLGSTSTDTQYF,TGTGCCAGCAGCTTGGGCAGCACTAGCACAGATACGCAGTATTTT
TRBJ1-5,TRBD1,TRBV7-9,15,.,CASSSQGPPVYPQHF,TGTGCCAGCAGCTCACAGGGGCCACCAGTGTATCCCCAGCATTTT
TRBJ2-5,TRBD1,TRBV19,13,.,CASSQGAQETQYF,TGTGCCAGTAGTCAGGGGGCACAGGAGACCCAGTACTTC
TRBJ1-1,.,TRBV30,16,.,CAWSGGGGGDYTEAFF,TGTGCCTGGAGTGGGGGGGGCGGGGGCGATTACACTGAAGCTTTCTTT
TRBJ1-5,TRBD1,TRBV9,16,once,CASSRDDDRVGQPQHF,TGTGCCAGCAGCCGTGATGACGACAGGGTCGGTCAGCCCCAGCATTTT
TRBJ2-1,TRBD2,TRBV7-3,15,.,CASSEAGPPYNEQFF,TGTGCCAGCAGCGAAGCGGGACCCCCCTACAATGAGCAGTTCTTC
TRBJ1-2,.,TRBV5-1,13,.,CASSLGTDYGYTF,TGCGCCAGCAGCTTGGGGACTGACTATGGCTACACCTTC
TRBJ2-1,.,TRBV27,14,.,CASRPGGLYNEQFF,TGTGCCAGCAGACCGGGGGGCCTCTACAATGAGCAGTTCTTC
TRBJ1-2,.,TRBV19,14,.,CASSIDNDNGGYTF,TGTGCCAGTAGTATAGATAACGACAACGGAGGCTACACCTTC
TRBJ2-1,TRBD2,TRBV5-4,15,.,CASSLGAGAYNEQFF,TGTGCCAGCAGCTTGGGGGCGGGAGCGTATAATGAGCAGTTCTTC
TRBJ2-1,.,TRBV6-1,14,.,CASSDRREFNEQFF,TGTGCCAGCAGCGATCGGAGGGAATTCAATGAGCAGTTCTTC